Shown below are 2 T cell receptor beta chains from a single sample sequenced in a study of T cell repertoires in cytomegalovirus infection (dated by TCRdb to the late 2010s). The data were produced on an Illumina HiSeq 1500. TCRdb trimmed public reads at Q25 via fastp, called clones via MiXCR and kept in-frame beta chains. Rows merge per CDR3 protein into single entries with the most common DNA and genes. The sample table shows 830,000 or so distinct CDR3 sequences, and approximately 32% are seen once. In total, the top ten clones hold 9.5% to 15% of the sample. No cognate antigen is known for these TCRs. The treatment or condition label here, explained by the study, means: in vitro stimulation with specific CMV peptide epitopes to enrich CMV-specific T cells. The sample consisted of cultured CD8+ T cells from PBMCs, taken from culture after CMV antigen stimulation. All receptors derive from a human donor in good health (CMV status not recorded). Some clones in this sample may be carry-over from other donors' samples.

V gene TRBV19 combines with J gene TRBJ2-3; no clear D. CDR1 is LNHDA and CDR2 is SQIVND in the germline V gene (reference sequence). The ends were cut back, 5 bases at V and 0 bases at J, with 9 bases in the middle. The CDR3 covers 14 residues. CDR3 sequence: CASSGATSTDTQYF. The CDR3 DNA reads TGTGCCAGTAGTGGCGCAACTAGCACAGATACGCAGTATTTT.

In this sample, this clonotype turned up a few times. The genes are TRBV7-9 and TRBJ2-1; 7 nucleotides align to TRBD1. CDR1 is SEHNR and CDR2 is FQNEAQ in the germline V gene (reference sequence). There are 19 residues in the CDR3. V gave up 4 bases and J gave up 5 bases; unmatched junction bases: 20. The CDR3 coding sequence is TGTGCCAGCAGCTCTCGGACAGGCCGAAAGCACGGGACACACAATGAGCAGTTCTTC. This sequence encodes CASSSRTGRKHGTHNEQFF.